Listed below are T cell receptor beta chains from one sample, sequenced in a study of shared clonotypes between healthy human individuals. TCRdb keeps only in-frame clones here, not all; method: immunoSEQ multiplex PCR. The table shows a few million clones, with around 94% occurring only once. Sequenced material: naive CD4+ T cells sorted from blood. The source of these receptors is a man aged 18 to 30 in good health. The CDR3 runs from the conserved cysteine through the conserved F or W. D genes are given only for firm matches. Only part of the rows carry a size: once, few, many, or a class if the clone is expanded.

size: .
D: .
V: TRBV6-6
J: TRBJ2-5
DNA: TGTGCCACCAGGTATAGTCACGGCCAAGGGGGCCAGTACTTC
CDR3: CATRYSHGQGGQYF

size: .
D: TRBD2
V: TRBV10-3
J: TRBJ2-7
DNA: TGTGCCATCAAGTCTAGCGGGGGAGAGTACGAGCAGTACTTC
CDR3: CAIKSSGGEYEQYF

size: .
D: TRBD2
V: TRBV4-1
J: TRBJ2-1
DNA: TGCGCCAGCAGCCAACCTACTGCGGGGGGGCCGCACAATGAGCAGTTCTTC
CDR3: CASSQPTAGGPHNEQFF

size: .
D: .
V: TRBV6-5
J: TRBJ1-6
DNA: TGTGCCAGCAGTTACCTACAGTCCCCAGGAAGATCACCCCTCCACTTT
CDR3: CASSYLQSPGRSPLHF

size: .
D: TRBD1
V: TRBV4-3
J: TRBJ2-7
DNA: TGCGCCAGCAGCGGAGGACAGGGGGGGAGCGAGCAGTACTTC
CDR3: CASSGGQGGSEQYF

size: .
D: .
V: TRBV28
J: TRBJ1-5
DNA: TGTGCCGGAGCTACTGGCAGGAGAAGCAATCAGCCCCAGCATTTT
CDR3: CAGATGRRSNQPQHF

size: .
D: TRBD1
V: TRBV7-7
J: TRBJ2-1
DNA: TGTGCTAGCAGCTTAGGGGACAGGGACTACAATGAGCAGTTCTTC
CDR3: CASSLGDRDYNEQFF

size: .
D: TRBD1
V: TRBV7-3
J: TRBJ2-2
DNA: TGTGCCAGCAGGATAGCAGGGGGATCCGGGGAGCTGTTTTTT
CDR3: CASRIAGGSGELFF

size: .
D: .
V: TRBV5-6
J: TRBJ2-4
DNA: TGTGCCAGCAGCCAAATCGAGGCCAAAAACATTCAGTACTTC
CDR3: CASSQIEAKNIQYF

size: .
D: .
V: TRBV28
J: TRBJ2-3
DNA: TGTGCCAGCAGTTTAGGGGGGCCCGGGGGGTATACGCAGTATTTT
CDR3: CASSLGGPGGYTQYF

size: once
D: .
V: TRBV10-3
J: TRBJ1-1
DNA: TGTGCCATCAGTGACTTCGACCCTAGAATGAACACTGAAGCTTTCTTT
CDR3: CAISDFDPRMNTEAFF